This T cell receptor beta chain appears in the sequencing data of a study of blood T cells in healthy people across ages. For the study at large: There was about one barcoded beta molecule captured by template switching per two T cells.

This clonotype was seen only a few times. Its target is unknown. Notes on the study in general: There was a strong correlation between TCR beta diversity and naive T cell percentage.

For the second PCR, which ran for about 7 to 12 cycles, a sample-barcoded 5' primer and a J-beta primer mix were used. At least 2.5 million CDR3-containing paired-end reads were obtained per sample. TCRdb redid the calling of the 5' RACE reads with MiXCR, one entry per CDR3 protein. The sample has roughly 1.7 million distinct CDR3 sequences, about 32% seen once. Germline V CDR1 and CDR2: LNHNV, YYDKDF (reference sequence). The CDR3 is 15 residues long. V lost 1 base to trimming and J lost 0 bases, with 10 bases between them. The chain employs TRBV15 and TRBJ2-7, with D possibly TRBD1 on 5 matching bases. The sequence came from a woman aged 25 to 39 in good health. Sequencing was carried out using blood. CDR3 region: CATSRVRGSSYEQYF. CDR3 coding DNA: TGTGCCACCAGCAGAGTTAGGGGCAGCTCCTACGAGCAGTACTTC.